These T cell receptor beta chains were read from a single sample in a study of cytomegalovirus exposure and HLA in healthy donors. Produced via immunoSEQ multiplex PCR; TCRdb's table is partial and in-frame only. The sample has 150,000 to 180,000 clones, around 80% seen once; the top ten hold 10% to 15%. The sample was PBMCs. The receptors stem from a young man in good health and CMV-seropositive. The CDR3 runs from the conserved cysteine through the conserved F or W. D genes are given only for firm matches. Expanded clones are given a class, and other clones once, few, many or no size at all.

CDR3 protein: CASSASGTGLYEQYF
CDR3 DNA: TGCGCCAGCTCAGCCTCCGGGACAGGCCTCTACGAGCAGTACTTC
J gene: TRBJ2-7
clone size: NA
V gene: TRBV10-1
D gene: TRBD1

CDR3 protein: CASSVSRNTEAFF
CDR3 DNA: TGTGCCAGTAGCGTTTCGAGGAACACTGAAGCTTTCTTT
J gene: TRBJ1-1
clone size: NA
V gene: TRBV19
D gene: NA

CDR3 protein: CASSWTGQNTGELFF
CDR3 DNA: TGTGCCAGCAGTTGGACGGGACAGAACACCGGGGAGCTGTTTTTT
J gene: TRBJ2-2
clone size: NA
V gene: TRBV27
D gene: NA

CDR3 protein: CASSSDRAIDNTEAFF
CDR3 DNA: TGTGCCAGCTCATCGGACAGGGCCATTGATAACACTGAAGCTTTCTTT
J gene: TRBJ1-1
clone size: NA
V gene: TRBV18
D gene: TRBD1

CDR3 protein: CASSLYRTSGLYNEQFF
CDR3 DNA: TGTGCCAGCAGTTTATACCGCACTAGCGGCCTATACAATGAGCAGTTCTTC
J gene: TRBJ2-1
clone size: NA
V gene: TRBV27
D gene: TRBD2

CDR3 protein: CASSEWDRVNEQFF
CDR3 DNA: TGTGCCAGCAGTGAATGGGACAGGGTAAATGAGCAGTTCTTC
J gene: TRBJ2-1
clone size: NA
V gene: TRBV25-1
D gene: TRBD1

CDR3 protein: CASSYTNTGELFF
CDR3 DNA: TGTGCCAGCAGTTACACGAACACCGGGGAGCTGTTTTTT
J gene: TRBJ2-2
clone size: NA
V gene: TRBV27
D gene: NA

CDR3 protein: CASSPEAGEKTQYF
CDR3 DNA: TGTGCCAGCAGCCCAGAGGCGGGAGAGAAGACCCAGTACTTC
J gene: TRBJ2-5
clone size: NA
V gene: TRBV9
D gene: TRBD2

CDR3 protein: CASSPRTSGGYEQFF
CDR3 DNA: TGCGCCAGCAGCCCCCGGACTAGCGGGGGTTACGAGCAGTTCTTC
J gene: TRBJ2-1
clone size: NA
V gene: TRBV5-1
D gene: TRBD2

CDR3 protein: CASEREGEDEQFF
CDR3 DNA: TGTGCCAGCGAACGGGAGGGCGAGGATGAGCAGTTCTTC
J gene: TRBJ2-1
clone size: NA
V gene: TRBV5-8
D gene: TRBD2

CDR3 protein: CASSSRLAGAPLAFEQYF
CDR3 DNA: TGTGCCAGCAGCAGTAGACTAGCGGGAGCCCCACTGGCCTTCGAGCAGTACTTC
J gene: TRBJ2-7
clone size: NA
V gene: TRBV21-1
D gene: NA

CDR3 protein: CASSESGNTGELFF
CDR3 DNA: TGTGCCAGCAGTGAATCAGGGAACACCGGGGAGCTGTTTTTT
J gene: TRBJ2-2
clone size: NA
V gene: TRBV6-4
D gene: NA

CDR3 protein: CAWSVAGTYEQYF
CDR3 DNA: TGTGCCTGGAGTGTCGCGGGAACCTACGAGCAGTACTTC
J gene: TRBJ2-7
clone size: NA
V gene: TRBV30
D gene: NA

CDR3 protein: CASSLTRRVAGEWETQYF
CDR3 DNA: TGTGCCAGCAGCTTGACCCGTAGGGTAGCGGGAGAATGGGAGACCCAGTACTTC
J gene: TRBJ2-5
clone size: NA
V gene: TRBV5-6
D gene: TRBD2

CDR3 protein: CASSLLWDTENTGELFF
CDR3 DNA: TGTGCCAGCAGTTTATTGTGGGACACCGAGAACACCGGGGAGCTGTTTTTT
J gene: TRBJ2-2
clone size: once
V gene: TRBV28
D gene: NA

CDR3 protein: CASSLPKPHEGQENSYNEQFF
CDR3 DNA: TGTGCCAGCAGTTTACCAAAGCCCCACGAAGGACAGGAAAACTCCTACAATGAGCAGTTCTTC
J gene: TRBJ2-1
clone size: NA
V gene: TRBV28
D gene: TRBD1

CDR3 protein: CASSYRGGEGETQYF
CDR3 DNA: TGTGCCAGCAGTTACCGGGGGGGCGAGGGAGAGACCCAGTACTTC
J gene: TRBJ2-5
clone size: NA
V gene: TRBV6-5
D gene: TRBD2

CDR3 protein: CASSQQSATRGGQNIQYF
CDR3 DNA: TGTGCCAGCAGCCAACAATCAGCGACCCGCGGGGGACAAAACATTCAGTACTTC
J gene: TRBJ2-4
clone size: NA
V gene: TRBV14
D gene: TRBD2

CDR3 protein: CASSSRGLGTYNEQFF
CDR3 DNA: TGTGCCAGCAGCTCACGGGGACTTGGAACCTACAATGAGCAGTTCTTC
J gene: TRBJ2-1
clone size: NA
V gene: TRBV11-2
D gene: NA

CDR3 protein: CASSLDVAGIGTEAFF
CDR3 DNA: TGTGCCAGCAGCTTGGATGTTGCAGGGATTGGCACTGAAGCTTTCTTT
J gene: TRBJ1-1
clone size: NA
V gene: TRBV5-4
D gene: NA

CDR3 protein: CASSYPGSRGTGELFF
CDR3 DNA: TGTGCCAGCAGTTACCCCGGATCTCGGGGGACCGGGGAGCTGTTTTTT
J gene: TRBJ2-2
clone size: NA
V gene: TRBV6-6
D gene: NA

CDR3 protein: CASSYHRDSTDTQYF
CDR3 DNA: TGTGCCAGCAGTTACCACAGGGATAGCACAGATACGCAGTATTTT
J gene: TRBJ2-3
clone size: once
V gene: TRBV11-2
D gene: NA

CDR3 protein: CASSPPQKKINEQFF
CDR3 DNA: TGTGCCAGCAGTCCCCCCCAGAAGAAAATCAATGAGCAGTTCTTC
J gene: TRBJ2-1
clone size: NA
V gene: TRBV27
D gene: NA

CDR3 protein: CASSRDTAVPPDTF
CDR3 DNA: TGCGCCAGCAGCCGCGACACAGCCGTACCCCCTGACACCTTC
J gene: TRBJ1-2
clone size: NA
V gene: TRBV5-1
D gene: NA

CDR3 protein: CASSQGWGLLSNQPQHF
CDR3 DNA: TGCGCCAGCAGCCAAGGATGGGGGCTTCTGAGCAATCAGCCCCAGCATTTT
J gene: TRBJ1-5
clone size: NA
V gene: TRBV4-1
D gene: NA

CDR3 protein: CASSPKTRDSPYEQYF
CDR3 DNA: TGCGCCAGCAGCCCCAAAACTCGGGACTCACCCTACGAGCAGTACTTC
J gene: TRBJ2-7
clone size: NA
V gene: TRBV5-1
D gene: NA

CDR3 protein: CASNPLGQGGDRTGELFF
CDR3 DNA: TGTGCCAGCAATCCTCTGGGACAGGGCGGGGATCGAACCGGGGAGCTGTTTTTT
J gene: TRBJ2-2
clone size: NA
V gene: TRBV7-9
D gene: TRBD1

CDR3 protein: CASSLAQAENTEAFF
CDR3 DNA: TGTGCCAGCAGCTTAGCGCAGGCAGAGAACACTGAAGCTTTCTTT
J gene: TRBJ1-1
clone size: NA
V gene: TRBV7-2
D gene: NA

CDR3 protein: CASSFIRETEAFF
CDR3 DNA: TGTGCCAGCAGCTTTATCAGGGAAACTGAAGCTTTCTTT
J gene: TRBJ1-1
clone size: NA
V gene: TRBV7-3
D gene: NA

CDR3 protein: CASSLGTGVPPYEQYF
CDR3 DNA: TGTGCCAGCAGCTTGGGGACAGGGGTTCCCCCCTACGAGCAGTACTTC
J gene: TRBJ2-7
clone size: NA
V gene: TRBV5-6
D gene: TRBD1

CDR3 protein: CASSSFRSENNEQFF
CDR3 DNA: TGTGCCAGCAGCAGTTTCCGGAGTGAAAACAATGAGCAGTTCTTC
J gene: TRBJ2-1
clone size: NA
V gene: TRBV14
D gene: NA

CDR3 protein: CSVRDTGLGEQYF
CDR3 DNA: TGCAGCGTTCGGGATACCGGTTTGGGAGAGCAGTACTTC
J gene: TRBJ2-7
clone size: NA
V gene: TRBV29-1
D gene: NA

CDR3 protein: CASSTTGAGANVLTF
CDR3 DNA: TGTGCCAGCAGCACGACAGGGGCTGGGGCCAACGTCCTGACTTTC
J gene: TRBJ2-6
clone size: NA
V gene: TRBV28
D gene: TRBD1

CDR3 protein: CASSQGEETEAFF
CDR3 DNA: TGTGCCAGTAGCCAGGGGGAAGAGACTGAAGCTTTCTTT
J gene: TRBJ1-1
clone size: NA
V gene: TRBV19
D gene: TRBD1

CDR3 protein: CASSYSSNQPQHF
CDR3 DNA: TGTGCCAGCAGTTACTCCTCCAATCAGCCCCAGCATTTT
J gene: TRBJ1-5
clone size: NA
V gene: TRBV6-5
D gene: NA

CDR3 protein: CASAGNEQFF
CDR3 DNA: TGCGCCAGCGCGGGGAATGAGCAGTTCTTC
J gene: TRBJ2-1
clone size: NA
V gene: TRBV5-1
D gene: NA

CDR3 protein: CASSYSPWRPYNEQFF
CDR3 DNA: TGTGCCAGCAGTTACTCGCCCTGGAGGCCCTACAATGAGCAGTTCTTC
J gene: TRBJ2-1
clone size: NA
V gene: TRBV6-5
D gene: NA

CDR3 protein: CASSRGTSGTYEQYF
CDR3 DNA: TGTGCCAGCAGCCGGGGGACTAGCGGGACCTACGAGCAGTACTTC
J gene: TRBJ2-7
clone size: NA
V gene: TRBV5-4
D gene: TRBD2

CDR3 protein: CASSQTGNTEAFF
CDR3 DNA: TGTGCCAGCAGCCAGACAGGGAACACTGAAGCTTTCTTT
J gene: TRBJ1-1
clone size: NA
V gene: TRBV28
D gene: NA

CDR3 protein: CSSSRGGDTEAFF
CDR3 DNA: TGTTCCAGCAGCCGGGGGGGGGACACTGAAGCTTTCTTT
J gene: TRBJ1-1
clone size: once
V gene: TRBV7-9
D gene: NA

CDR3 protein: CASSLEISGHNEQFF
CDR3 DNA: TGCGCCAGCAGCTTGGAGATTAGCGGCCACAATGAGCAGTTCTTC
J gene: TRBJ2-1
clone size: NA
V gene: TRBV5-1
D gene: NA

CDR3 protein: CASSYSSGASYNEQFF
CDR3 DNA: TGTGCCAGCAGTTACAGTAGCGGTGCTTCCTACAATGAGCAGTTCTTC
J gene: TRBJ2-1
clone size: few
V gene: TRBV6-5
D gene: NA

CDR3 protein: CSTRTGWTTGELFF
CDR3 DNA: TGCAGCACCCGGACAGGTTGGACCACCGGGGAGCTGTTTTTT
J gene: TRBJ2-2
clone size: NA
V gene: TRBV29-1
D gene: TRBD1

CDR3 protein: CASSLGLAGPYNEQFF
CDR3 DNA: TGTGCCAGCAGCTTGGGACTAGCGGGGCCCTACAATGAGCAGTTCTTC
J gene: TRBJ2-1
clone size: NA
V gene: TRBV5-6
D gene: TRBD2

CDR3 protein: CASSEYSDEAFF
CDR3 DNA: TGTGCCAGCAGTGAATATTCAGATGAAGCTTTCTTT
J gene: TRBJ1-1
clone size: NA
V gene: TRBV25-1
D gene: NA

CDR3 protein: CASSPGQPGANVLTF
CDR3 DNA: TGTGCCAGCAGCCCGGGACAGCCTGGGGCCAACGTCCTGACTTTC
J gene: TRBJ2-6
clone size: NA
V gene: TRBV11-2
D gene: TRBD1

CDR3 protein: CASRDRLQETQYF
CDR3 DNA: TGTGCCAGCAGGGACAGACTTCAAGAGACCCAGTACTTC
J gene: TRBJ2-5
clone size: NA
V gene: TRBV27
D gene: NA

CDR3 protein: CASSPGQANYGYTF
CDR3 DNA: TGTGCCAGCAGCCCGGGACAAGCTAACTATGGCTACACCTTC
J gene: TRBJ1-2
clone size: NA
V gene: TRBV4-2
D gene: NA

CDR3 protein: CASSYGEAGDTEAFF
CDR3 DNA: TGTGCCAGCAGTTACGGGGAGGCGGGGGACACTGAAGCTTTCTTT
J gene: TRBJ1-1
clone size: NA
V gene: TRBV6-5
D gene: NA

CDR3 protein: CSAKLPGLAGIIASTDTQYF
CDR3 DNA: TGCAGCGCGAAACTTCCGGGACTAGCGGGTATTATAGCTAGCACAGATACGCAGTATTTT
J gene: TRBJ2-3
clone size: NA
V gene: TRBV29-1
D gene: TRBD2

CDR3 protein: CASRLDRVRSNQPQHF
CDR3 DNA: TGTGCCAGCAGGCTAGACAGGGTAAGAAGCAATCAGCCCCAGCATTTT
J gene: TRBJ1-5
clone size: NA
V gene: TRBV6-6
D gene: TRBD1

CDR3 protein: CASSLAGASQETQYF
CDR3 DNA: TGTGCCAGCAGTTTAGCGGGGGCGTCTCAAGAGACCCAGTACTTC
J gene: TRBJ2-5
clone size: NA
V gene: TRBV28
D gene: NA

CDR3 protein: CATSRDLAENSYEQYF
CDR3 DNA: TGTGCCACCAGCAGAGATCTAGCGGAGAATTCCTACGAGCAGTACTTC
J gene: TRBJ2-7
clone size: NA
V gene: TRBV15
D gene: TRBD2

CDR3 protein: CASSLILTNEKLFF
CDR3 DNA: TGTGCCAGCAGCTTAATATTAACTAATGAAAAACTGTTTTTT
J gene: TRBJ1-4
clone size: NA
V gene: TRBV7-2
D gene: NA

CDR3 protein: CAWSVTGNWQQYF
CDR3 DNA: TGTGCCTGGAGTGTGACAGGGAACTGGCAGCAGTACTTC
J gene: TRBJ2-7
clone size: NA
V gene: TRBV30
D gene: TRBD1

CDR3 protein: CASSLVPGSHEQYF
CDR3 DNA: TGTGCCAGCAGTTTAGTCCCAGGGTCCCACGAGCAGTACTTC
J gene: TRBJ2-7
clone size: NA
V gene: TRBV28
D gene: NA

CDR3 protein: CASSAAGGWETQYF
CDR3 DNA: TGTGCCAGCAGTGCCGCTGGGGGCTGGGAGACCCAGTACTTC
J gene: TRBJ2-5
clone size: NA
V gene: TRBV28
D gene: NA

CDR3 protein: CSVGQGANTGELFF
CDR3 DNA: TGCAGCGTTGGACAGGGGGCGAACACCGGGGAGCTGTTTTTT
J gene: TRBJ2-2
clone size: NA
V gene: TRBV29-1
D gene: TRBD1

CDR3 protein: CASPFKGASTEAFF
CDR3 DNA: TGTGCCAGTCCTTTCAAAGGGGCCAGCACTGAAGCTTTCTTT
J gene: TRBJ1-1
clone size: few
V gene: TRBV6-1
D gene: NA